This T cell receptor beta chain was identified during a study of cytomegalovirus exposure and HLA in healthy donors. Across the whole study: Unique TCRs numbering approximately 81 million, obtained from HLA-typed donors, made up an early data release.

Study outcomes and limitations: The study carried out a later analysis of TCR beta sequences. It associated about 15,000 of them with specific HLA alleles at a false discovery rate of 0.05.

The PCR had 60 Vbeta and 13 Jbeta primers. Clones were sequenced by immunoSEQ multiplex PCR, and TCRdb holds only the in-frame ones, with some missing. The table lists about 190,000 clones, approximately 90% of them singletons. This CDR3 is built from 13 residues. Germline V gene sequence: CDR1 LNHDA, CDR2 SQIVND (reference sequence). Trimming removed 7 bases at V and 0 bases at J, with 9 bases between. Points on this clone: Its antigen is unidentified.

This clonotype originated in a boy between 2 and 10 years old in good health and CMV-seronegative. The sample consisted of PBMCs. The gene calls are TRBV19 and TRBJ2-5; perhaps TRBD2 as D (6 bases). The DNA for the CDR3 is TGTGCCAGTAAGGGACTTGACCAAGAGACCCAGTACTTC. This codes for CASKGLDQETQYF.